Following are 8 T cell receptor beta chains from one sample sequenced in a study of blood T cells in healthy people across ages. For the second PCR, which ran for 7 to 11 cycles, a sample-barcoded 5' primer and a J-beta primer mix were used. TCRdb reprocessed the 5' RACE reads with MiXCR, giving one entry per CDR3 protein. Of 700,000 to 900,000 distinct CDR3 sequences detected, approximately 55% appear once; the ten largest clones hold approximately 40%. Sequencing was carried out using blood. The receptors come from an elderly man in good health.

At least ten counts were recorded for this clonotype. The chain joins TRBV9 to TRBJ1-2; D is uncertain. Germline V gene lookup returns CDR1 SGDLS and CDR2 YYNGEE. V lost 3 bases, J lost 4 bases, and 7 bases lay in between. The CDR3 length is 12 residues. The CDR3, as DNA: TGTGCCAGCAGCGCGCAGAGCTATGGCTACACCTTC. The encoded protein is CASSAQSYGYTF.

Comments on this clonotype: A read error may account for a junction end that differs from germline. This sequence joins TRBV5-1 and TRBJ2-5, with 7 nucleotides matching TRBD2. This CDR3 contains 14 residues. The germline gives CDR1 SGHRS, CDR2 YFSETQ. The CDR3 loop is CASSLGGLGETLYF. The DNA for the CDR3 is TGTGCCAGCAGCTTGGGAGGGTTGGGAGAGACCCTGTACTTC. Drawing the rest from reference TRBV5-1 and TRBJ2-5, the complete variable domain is KAGVTQTPRYLIKTRGQQVTLSCSPISGHRSVSWYQQTPGQGLQFLFEYFSETQRNKGNFPGRFSGRQFSNSRSEMNVSTLELGDSALYLCASSLGGLGETLYFGPGTRLLVL.

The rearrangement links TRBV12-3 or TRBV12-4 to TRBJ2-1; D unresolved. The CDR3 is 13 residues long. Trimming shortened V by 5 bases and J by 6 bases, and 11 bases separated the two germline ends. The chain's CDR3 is CASSTQQGNEQFF. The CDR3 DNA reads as TGTGCCAGCAGTACTCAACAAGGCAATGAGCAGTTCTTC.

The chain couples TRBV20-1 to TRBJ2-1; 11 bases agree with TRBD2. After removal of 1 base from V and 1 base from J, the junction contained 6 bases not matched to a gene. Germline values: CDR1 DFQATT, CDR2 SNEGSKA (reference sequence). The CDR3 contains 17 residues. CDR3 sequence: CSARATSGRNSYNEQFF. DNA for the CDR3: TGCAGTGCTAGAGCCACTAGCGGGAGAAATTCCTACAATGAGCAGTTCTTC.

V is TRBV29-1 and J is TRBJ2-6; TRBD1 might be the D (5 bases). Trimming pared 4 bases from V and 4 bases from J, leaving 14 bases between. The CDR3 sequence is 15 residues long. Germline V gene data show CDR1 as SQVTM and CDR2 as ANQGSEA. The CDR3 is CSVVLTGSGANVLTF. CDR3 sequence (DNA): TGCAGCGTTGTTCTTACAGGTTCCGGGGCCAACGTCCTGACTTTC.

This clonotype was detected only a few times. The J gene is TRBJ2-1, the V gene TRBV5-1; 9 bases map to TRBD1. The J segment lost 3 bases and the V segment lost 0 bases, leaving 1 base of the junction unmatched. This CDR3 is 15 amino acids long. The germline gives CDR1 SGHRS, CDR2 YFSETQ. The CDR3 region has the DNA TGCGCCAGCAGCTTGGCGGGACAGGGCTACAATGAGCAGTTCTTC. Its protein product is CASSLAGQGYNEQFF.

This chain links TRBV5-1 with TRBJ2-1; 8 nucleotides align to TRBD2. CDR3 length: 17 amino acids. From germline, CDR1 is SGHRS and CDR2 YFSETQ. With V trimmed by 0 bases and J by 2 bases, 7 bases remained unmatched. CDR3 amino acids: CASSLARREVPYNEQFF. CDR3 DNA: TGCGCCAGCAGCTTGGCCCGGCGGGAGGTTCCCTACAATGAGCAGTTCTTC.

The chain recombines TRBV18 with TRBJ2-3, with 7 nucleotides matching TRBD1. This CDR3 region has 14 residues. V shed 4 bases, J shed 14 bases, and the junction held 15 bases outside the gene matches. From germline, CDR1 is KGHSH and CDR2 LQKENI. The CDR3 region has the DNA TGTGCCAGCTCACGGGAGACAGGGCCCAGAGACGCGTATTTT. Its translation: CASSRETGPRDAYF.